Each of the 5 T cell receptor beta chains below was sequenced from the same sample in a study of blood T cell repertoires in COVID-19. The method was immunoSEQ multiplex PCR; TCRdb's version includes in-frame clones alone and lacks a portion of them. The sample lists around 150,000 clones; about 80% were seen once. Sequenced material: PBMCs or T cells enriched from blood (not recorded which). These receptors came from a woman aged 55-70 years who had recovered from COVID-19.

This chain joins TRBV25-1 and TRBJ1-5, with D maybe TRBD1 (5 bases). V shed 5 bases and J shed 5 bases, with 10 bases lying between them. The CDR3 runs to 13 residues. Germline CDR1 is MGHDK and CDR2 is SYGVNS. CDR3 bases: TGTGCCAGCAGTCAGGGAGGGGATCAGCCCCAGCATTTT. Protein product: CASSQGGDQPQHF.

This sequence joins TRBV2 and TRBJ1-5, with a tentative D call TRBD1 (5 bases). Trimming shortened V by 2 bases and J by 0 bases, and 8 bases separated the two germline ends. The CDR3 runs 15 residues. CDR1 and CDR2 (germline): SNHLY, FYNNEI. For the CDR3, the DNA is TGTGCCAGCAGTGAATACAGGCATAGCAATCAGCCCCAGCATTTT. Its protein is CASSEYRHSNQPQHF.

This sequence joins TRBV4-2 and TRBJ2-3; 8 bases map to TRBD2. V shed 0 bases, J shed 4 bases, and the junction held 9 bases outside the gene matches. Germline-derived CDR1 and CDR2 are LGHNA and YNFKEQ. This CDR3 is built from 17 residues. CDR3 residues: CASSQDPGAGGADTQYF. CDR3 DNA: TGTGCCAGCAGCCAAGATCCCGGGGCGGGGGGAGCAGATACGCAGTATTTT.

V gene TRBV4-1 combines with J gene TRBJ2-7; 7 bases line up with TRBD2. Germline V gene data show CDR1 as MGHRA and CDR2 as YSYEKL. The CDR3 has 15 amino acids. Losses at the gene ends were 1 base for V and 0 bases for J; bases not matched to a gene: 3. As DNA, the CDR3 is TGCGCCAGCAGCCAAGGGACTAGTCTCTCCTACGAGCAGTACTTC. Translation: CASSQGTSLSYEQYF.

The chain is built from TRBV11-2 and TRBJ1-3, with 10 bases aligning to TRBD1. After removal of 6 bases from V and 4 bases from J, the junction contained 9 bases not matched to a gene. From germline, CDR1 is SGHAT and CDR2 FQNNGV. The CDR3 is 16 amino acids. The CDR3 protein is CASSYRQGARGNTIYF. The DNA of the CDR3 is TGTGCCAGCAGTTACCGACAGGGGGCGCGGGGAAACACCATATATTTT.